Listed below are T cell receptor beta chains from one sample, sequenced in a study of blood T cells in healthy people across ages. TCRdb used MiXCR to reprocess the 5' RACE reads, holding one entry per CDR3 protein. The sample includes 1.5 million to 2 million distinct CDR3 sequences, roughly 50% of them seen just once. The sequenced sample consisted of blood. The receptors come from a woman between 35 and 50 years old in good health. The CDR3 runs from the conserved cysteine through the conserved F or W.

j_call,v_call,cdr3_aa
TRBJ2-6,TRBV5-6,CASTTRVSGANVLTF
TRBJ2-3,TRBV6-2/TRBV6-3,CASSYFRTDVGTDTQYF
TRBJ2-1,TRBV18,CASVRGGEQFF
TRBJ2-5,TRBV5-1,CASSLGPQLYF
TRBJ2-5,TRBV29-1,CSARPPGEQGTQYF
TRBJ2-5,TRBV5-4,CASSLDGDETQYF
TRBJ2-7,TRBV12-3/TRBV12-4,CASSLDRNHEQYF
TRBJ1-1,TRBV5-1,CASSWENTEAFF
TRBJ2-7,TRBV5-1,CASSLAWGAIYEQYF
TRBJ2-6,TRBV6-5,CASSYHRGQTGANVLTF
TRBJ2-1,TRBV20-1,CSASQGAGYNEQFF
TRBJ2-2,TRBV28,CASSFHYRQANTGELFF
TRBJ2-3,TRBV11-2,CASSLSWSSGDTDTQYF
TRBJ2-3,TRBV13,CASSLGRTLSDTQYF
TRBJ2-3,TRBV9,CASSRLAGGRDTQYF
TRBJ2-3,TRBV29-1,CSVPEYSTDTQYF
TRBJ1-5,TRBV6-6,CASRHDSHGQPQHF
TRBJ2-5,TRBV19,CASSIEGAETQYF
TRBJ2-5,TRBV4-2,CASRDTGHETQYF
-,TRBV6-2/TRBV6-3,CASQPGTPIETQYF
TRBJ2-3,TRBV5-1,CASSSGLAGSFSTQYF
TRBJ1-5,TRBV3-1,CASSSADYSNQPQHF
TRBJ2-7,TRBV24-1,CATSDPGTHFGEQYF
TRBJ1-2,TRBV20-1,CSAPSGQGRGYTF
TRBJ2-1,TRBV7-9,CASSLAPGLDGQFF
TRBJ2-5,TRBV4-1,CASSQEDRGVETQYF
TRBJ2-5,TRBV6-2/TRBV6-3,CASSYSRPNQETQYF
TRBJ1-4,TRBV18,CASSPDRGENEKLFF
TRBJ2-7,TRBV6-5,CASSSGTGYWGEQYF
TRBJ1-1,TRBV28,CASSIGRNTEAFF
TRBJ2-7,TRBV3-1,CASSQDLAGAPTQYF
TRBJ1-5,TRBV7-2,CASSLAGTENQPQHF
TRBJ2-5,TRBV6-1,CASSVDLTETQYF
-,TRBV5-1,CASSRGAGGLNEQYF
TRBJ2-1,TRBV20-1,CSARGSPSAGDEQFF
TRBJ1-4,TRBV20-1,CSASWPSVGATNEKLFF
TRBJ2-1,TRBV12-3/TRBV12-4,CASSPRVGGQYNEQFF
TRBJ2-5,TRBV5-1,CASSLTRQGAILKETQYF
TRBJ1-1,TRBV20-1,CSADRGPEAFF
TRBJ1-2,TRBV15,CATSRDTFGYTF
TRBJ2-1,TRBV5-1,CASSLEGRGAGSYNEQFF
TRBJ2-7,TRBV10-1,CASSDWTGNNYEQYF
TRBJ2-5,TRBV5-1,CASSLAPGLIQETQYF
TRBJ2-3,TRBV4-1,CASSQDGAGGSADTQYF
TRBJ2-3,TRBV7-2,CASSPRTSGERNTQYF
TRBJ2-7,TRBV20-1,CSARSGVYEQYF
TRBJ2-7,TRBV7-2,CASSSRTAPSQYF
TRBJ2-1,TRBV6-5,CASSSDRGIYNEQFF
TRBJ1-1,TRBV5-1,CASSLDGGGSMNTEAFF
TRBJ2-3,TRBV11-2,CASSLKGDPQYF
TRBJ2-5,TRBV11-1,CASSEDRGPETQYF
TRBJ2-1,TRBV27,CASSLLRGKGTNEQFF
TRBJ2-1,TRBV6-2/TRBV6-3,CASSLLLAGKAYNEQFF
TRBJ2-4,TRBV7-2,CASGRGAAKNIQYF
TRBJ2-5,TRBV4-2,CACSQSGGARETQYF